These 10 T cell receptor beta chains were sequenced from one sample in a study of lymphopenia after photon versus proton radiotherapy (dated by TCRdb to between 2018 and 2021). Receptor amplification or capture employed the immunoSEQ multiplex PCR assay. TCRdb took over this immuneACCESS table, retaining in-frame rearrangements with V and J assigned. Such tables are incomplete; in checked studies, under half of the missing clones stem from an unresolved V gene, and the remainder is unexplained. The sample table holds more than 25,000 clones, of which less than 90% were seen once. The top ten clonotypes cover more than 3% of the sample. The specimen was peripheral blood, collected from a patient treated with photon-based radiotherapy. The receptors stem from a woman between 50 and 59 years old with pancreatic cancer.

This clone was seen more than once but under ten times. The J gene is TRBJ1-5, the V gene TRBV19; the D is unclear. The CDR3 is 22 amino acids. The germline gives CDR1 LNHDA, CDR2 SQIVND (reference sequence). Deletions cut 2 bases from V and 1 base from J, with 30 bases between. The DNA of the CDR3 is TGTGCCAGTAGTATATGGCCAGAGGACCCCCGGGCTGGGCAAGGGAGCAATCAGCCCCAGCATTTT. This codes for CASSIWPEDPRAGQGSNQPQHF.

This clone was observed a single time. The chain recombines TRBV5-8 with TRBJ2-3; weak D call: TRBD1 (5 bases). V dropped 0 bases and J dropped 4 bases, with 12 bases sitting between them. Germline CDR1 is SGHTS and CDR2 is YDEGEE. CDR3 length: 15 amino acids. Written as DNA, the CDR3 is TGTGCCAGCAGCTTGGAGACAGCATCCGCAGATACGCAGTATTTT. It translates to CASSLETASADTQYF.

The chain carries TRBV4-3 and TRBJ2-3; D unclear. The length of the CDR3 is 15 residues. The V gene lost 4 bases and the J gene lost 0 bases, with 11 bases spanning the gap. Looked up from germline, CDR1 is LGHNA and CDR2 is YSLEER. The CDR3 DNA reads as TGCGCCAGCAGCCTGGACGGAACTAGCACAGATACGCAGTATTTT. Translation: CASSLDGTSTDTQYF.

The chain carries TRBV29-1 and TRBJ2-2; possibly TRBD1 for D (5 bases). V lost 3 bases to trimming and J lost 0 bases, with 11 bases between them. The CDR3 is made up of 15 amino acids. Germline values: CDR1 SQVTM, CDR2 ANQGSEA. CDR3 bases: TGCAGCGTTGAGTTGTGGGGCGCGAACACCGGGGAGCTGTTTTTT. Protein: CSVELWGANTGELFF.

This clone showed up just a few times. The rearrangement links TRBV2 to TRBJ2-2; tentatively, D is TRBD2 (5 bases). The V gene lost 4 bases and the J gene lost 2 bases, with 11 bases spanning the gap. Germline V CDR1 and CDR2: SNHLY, FYNNEI. This CDR3 contains 15 residues. CDR3 nucleotides: TGTGCCAGCAGTGGAGGTAGCGCTAACACCGGGGAGCTGTTTTTT. As protein: CASSGGSANTGELFF.

The CDR3 here is CSSDRGGEQYF. The DNA for the CDR3 is TGCAGTTCGGACAGGGGCGGCGAGCAGTACTTC. The chain couples TRBV20-1 to TRBJ2-7; 9 bases match TRBD1. The CDR3 is 11 amino acids. Germline V gene sequence: CDR1 DFQATT, CDR2 SNEGSKA (reference sequence). Unmatched junction bases numbered 5, after V lost 8 bases and J lost 6 bases.

The chain recombines TRBV9 with TRBJ2-3; D not resolved. V dropped 2 bases and J dropped 6 bases, with 10 bases sitting between them. CDR3 length: 13 residues. CDR1 SGDLS and CDR2 YYNGEE come from the germline V gene. CDR3 loop: CASSVPPSDTQYF. The CDR3 DNA follows: TGTGCCAGCAGCGTCCCCCCCTCCGATACGCAGTATTTT.

This clone was counted a single time. The chain uses TRBV5-1 and TRBJ2-6; 10 nucleotides agree with TRBD1. CDR3 size: 16 residues. V lost 4 bases, J lost 2 bases, and 3 bases stayed unmatched. Germline CDR1 SGHRS, CDR2 YFSETQ. The CDR3 region has the DNA TGCGCCAGCAGCCTCGACAGGGGGCCTGGGGCCAACGTCCTGACTTTC. This gives the protein CASSLDRGPGANVLTF.

The chain combines TRBV30 with TRBJ1-5; D is uncertain. This CDR3 spans 15 amino acids. Germline V gene data show CDR1 as GTSNPN and CDR2 as SVGIG (reference sequence). Trimming shortened V by 0 bases and J by 2 bases, and 11 bases separated the two germline ends. CDR3 nucleotide sequence: TGTGCCTGGAGTGTAAATGGCCAGCGCAATCAGCCCCAGCATTTT. It specifies CAWSVNGQRNQPQHF.

The chain combines TRBV6-5 with TRBJ2-7; TRBD2 matches at 7 bases. Trimming took 3 bases from V and 2 from J; bases not matched to a gene: 4. This CDR3 contains 14 residues. Germline V CDR1 and CDR2: MNHEY, SVGAGI. In nucleotides, the CDR3 is TGTGCCAGCAGTTATTTTGCGGGAGCCTACGAGCAGTACTTC. The encoded protein is CASSYFAGAYEQYF.